This T cell receptor (beta chain) was identified in a study of blood T cell repertoires in COVID-19. The protocol was immunoSEQ multiplex PCR, while the TCRdb copy is restricted to in-frame clones and leaves out a portion. The sample yields about 180,000 clones, around nine tenths seen once. Seattle's enrolled individuals joined amid active infection and were then monitored longitudinally. This clone occurred a few times. Sequenced: peripheral blood. The source of this sequence is a woman in her seventies with COVID-19, enrolled during active disease.

CDR3 in DNA: TGTGCCAGCAGCTTAGGACCCGGAGGCAAAAACATTCAGTACTTC. It encodes CASSLGPGGKNIQYF. The chain joins TRBV11-3 to TRBJ2-4; D might be TRBD2 (5 bases). V lost 1 base, J lost 3 bases, and 10 bases lay in between. The CDR3 has 15 amino acids. The V gene's germline CDR1 is SGHNT and CDR2 YENEEA.